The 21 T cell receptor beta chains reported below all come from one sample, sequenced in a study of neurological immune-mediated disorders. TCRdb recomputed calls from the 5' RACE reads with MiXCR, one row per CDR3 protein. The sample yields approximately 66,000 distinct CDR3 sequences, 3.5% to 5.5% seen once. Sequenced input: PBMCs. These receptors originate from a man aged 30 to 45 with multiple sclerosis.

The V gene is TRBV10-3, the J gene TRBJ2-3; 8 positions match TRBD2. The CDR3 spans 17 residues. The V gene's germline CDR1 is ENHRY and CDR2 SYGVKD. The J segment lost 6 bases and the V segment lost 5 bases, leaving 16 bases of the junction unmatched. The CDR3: CAISPGVAGTGVDTQYF. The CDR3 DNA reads TGTGCCATCAGTCCCGGGGTAGCGGGGACGGGTGTTGATACGCAGTATTTT.

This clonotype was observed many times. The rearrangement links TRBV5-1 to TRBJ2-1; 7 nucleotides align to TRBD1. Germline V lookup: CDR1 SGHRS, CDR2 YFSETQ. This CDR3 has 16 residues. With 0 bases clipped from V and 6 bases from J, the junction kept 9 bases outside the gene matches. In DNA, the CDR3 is TGCGCCAGCAGCTTGGCAGAGCAGGGGGTCGTCAATGAGCAGTTCTTC. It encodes CASSLAEQGVVNEQFF. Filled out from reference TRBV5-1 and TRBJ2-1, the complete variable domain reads KAGVTQTPRYLIKTRGQQVTLSCSPISGHRSVSWYQQTPGQGLQFLFEYFSETQRNKGNFPGRFSGRQFSNSRSEMNVSTLELGDSALYLCASSLAEQGVVNEQFFGPGTRLTVL.

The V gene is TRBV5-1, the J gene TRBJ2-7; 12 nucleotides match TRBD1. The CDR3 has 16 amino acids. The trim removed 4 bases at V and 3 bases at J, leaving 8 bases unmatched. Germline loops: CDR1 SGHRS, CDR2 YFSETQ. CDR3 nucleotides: TGCGCCAGCAGCCTAGGGGGACAGGGGGCTTTCTACGAGCAGTACTTC. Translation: CASSLGGQGAFYEQYF.

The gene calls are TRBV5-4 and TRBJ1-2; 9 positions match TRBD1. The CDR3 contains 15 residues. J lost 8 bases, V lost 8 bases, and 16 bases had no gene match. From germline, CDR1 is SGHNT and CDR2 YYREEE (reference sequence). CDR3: CASSVPGTGLQGYTF. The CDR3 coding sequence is TGTGCCAGTTCCGTTCCGGGGACAGGGCTTCAAGGCTACACCTTC.

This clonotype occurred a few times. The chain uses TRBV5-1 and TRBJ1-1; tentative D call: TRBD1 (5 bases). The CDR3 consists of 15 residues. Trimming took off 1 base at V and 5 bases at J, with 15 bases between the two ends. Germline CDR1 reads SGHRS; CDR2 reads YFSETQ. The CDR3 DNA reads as TGCGCCAGCAGCTTGCTAGCTGGGGGAGGAACTGAAGCTTTCTTT. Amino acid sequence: CASSLLAGGGTEAFF.

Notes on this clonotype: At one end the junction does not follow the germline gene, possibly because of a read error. The CDR3 here is CSASEGMDQPQNF. The CDR3 coding sequence is TGCAGTGCTAGCGAGGGGATGGATCAGCCCCAGAATTTT. This chain uses TRBV20-1 with TRBJ1-5; a possible D gene is TRBD1 (5 bases). CDR3 size: 13 residues. The germline V gene encodes CDR1 DFQATT and CDR2 SNEGSKA (reference sequence).

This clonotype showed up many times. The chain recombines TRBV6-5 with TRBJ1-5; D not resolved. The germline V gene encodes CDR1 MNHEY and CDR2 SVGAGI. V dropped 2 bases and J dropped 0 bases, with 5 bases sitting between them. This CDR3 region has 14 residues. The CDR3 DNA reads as TGTGCCAGCAGTTACAGTATTAGCAATCAGCCCCAGCATTTT. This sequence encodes CASSYSISNQPQHF.

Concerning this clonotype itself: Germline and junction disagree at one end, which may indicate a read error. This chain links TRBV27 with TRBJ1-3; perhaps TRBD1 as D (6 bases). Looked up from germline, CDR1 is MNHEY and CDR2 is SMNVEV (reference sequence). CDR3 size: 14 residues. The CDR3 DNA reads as TGTGCCAGCAGAGAACAGGGACCAGGAAAAACCATATATTTT. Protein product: CASREQGPGKTIYF.

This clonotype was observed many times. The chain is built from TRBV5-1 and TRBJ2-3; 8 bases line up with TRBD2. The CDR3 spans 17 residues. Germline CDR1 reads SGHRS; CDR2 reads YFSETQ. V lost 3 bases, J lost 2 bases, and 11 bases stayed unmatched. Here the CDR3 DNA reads TGCGCCAGCAGCTCCCCGACCGGGACTAGGCTCACAGATACGCAGTATTTT. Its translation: CASSSPTGTRLTDTQYF.

The CDR3: CATSDWRDTQYF. Here the CDR3 DNA reads TGTGCCACCAGTGATTGGAGAGATACGCAGTATTTT. This sequence joins TRBV24-1 and TRBJ2-3; D not resolved. The CDR3 sequence is 12 residues long. Trimming shortened V by 2 bases and J by 5 bases, and 4 bases separated the two germline ends. From germline, CDR1 is KGHDR and CDR2 SFDVKD.

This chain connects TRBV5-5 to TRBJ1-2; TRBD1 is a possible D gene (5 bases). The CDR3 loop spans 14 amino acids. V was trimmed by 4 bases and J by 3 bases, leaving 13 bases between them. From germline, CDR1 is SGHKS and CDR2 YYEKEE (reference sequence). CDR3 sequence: CASSRGGRDYGYTF. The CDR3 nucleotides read TGTGCCAGCAGCCGGGGGGGACGGGACTATGGCTACACCTTC.

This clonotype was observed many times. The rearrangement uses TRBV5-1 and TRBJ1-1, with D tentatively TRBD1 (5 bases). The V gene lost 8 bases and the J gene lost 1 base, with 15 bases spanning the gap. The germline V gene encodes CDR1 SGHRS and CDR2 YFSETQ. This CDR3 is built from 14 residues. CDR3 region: CASQHRGPNTEAFF. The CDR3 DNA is TGCGCCAGTCAACATAGGGGCCCGAACACTGAAGCTTTCTTT.

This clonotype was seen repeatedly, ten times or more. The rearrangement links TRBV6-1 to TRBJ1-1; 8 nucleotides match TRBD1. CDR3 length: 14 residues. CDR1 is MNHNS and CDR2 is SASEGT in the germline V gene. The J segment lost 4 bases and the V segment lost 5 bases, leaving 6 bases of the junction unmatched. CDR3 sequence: CASSSGGWGTEAFF. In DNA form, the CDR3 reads TGTGCCAGCAGTTCAGGGGGCTGGGGCACTGAAGCTTTCTTT.

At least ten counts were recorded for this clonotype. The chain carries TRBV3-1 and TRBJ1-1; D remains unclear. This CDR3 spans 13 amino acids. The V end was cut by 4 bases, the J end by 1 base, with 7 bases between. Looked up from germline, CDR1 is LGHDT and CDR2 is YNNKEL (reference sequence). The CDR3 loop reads CASSPRGNTEAFF. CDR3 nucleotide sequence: TGTGCCAGCAGCCCCCGAGGGAACACTGAAGCTTTCTTT. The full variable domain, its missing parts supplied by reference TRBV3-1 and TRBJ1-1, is DTAVSQTPKYLVTQMGNDKSIKCEQNLGHDTMYWYKQDSKKFLKIMFSYNNKELIINETVPNRFSPKSPDKAHLNLHINSLELGDSAVYFCASSPRGNTEAFFGQGTRLTVV.

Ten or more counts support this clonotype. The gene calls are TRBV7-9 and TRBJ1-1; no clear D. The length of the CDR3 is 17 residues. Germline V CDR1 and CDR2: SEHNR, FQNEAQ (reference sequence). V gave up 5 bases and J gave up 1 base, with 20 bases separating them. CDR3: CASSPVRPGLQNTEAFF. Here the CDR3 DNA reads TGTGCCAGCAGCCCTGTCCGGCCCGGACTGCAGAACACTGAAGCTTTCTTT.

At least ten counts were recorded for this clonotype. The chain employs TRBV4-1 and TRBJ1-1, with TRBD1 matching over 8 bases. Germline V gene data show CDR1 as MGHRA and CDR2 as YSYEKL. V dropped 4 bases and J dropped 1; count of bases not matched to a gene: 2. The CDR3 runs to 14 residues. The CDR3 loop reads CASSPGQANTEAFF. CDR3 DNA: TGCGCCAGCAGCCCGGGACAGGCGAACACTGAAGCTTTCTTT.

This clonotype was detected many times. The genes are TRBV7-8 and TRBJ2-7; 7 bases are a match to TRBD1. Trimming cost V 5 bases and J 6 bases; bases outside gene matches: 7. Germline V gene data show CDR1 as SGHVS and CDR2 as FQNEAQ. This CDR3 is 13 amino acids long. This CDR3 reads CASSRQGTSEQYV. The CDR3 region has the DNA TGTGCCAGCAGCCGACAGGGTACGTCCGAGCAGTACGTC.

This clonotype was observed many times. For the CDR3, the DNA is TGTGCCAGCATCCATTTAAGGGGCAACACTGAAGCTTTCTTT. Protein: CASIHLRGNTEAFF. The chain employs TRBV7-9 and TRBJ1-1; weak D call: TRBD1 (5 bases). Trimming shortened V by 7 bases and J by 2 bases, and 14 bases separated the two germline ends. This CDR3 is built from 14 residues. The germline V gene has CDR1 SEHNR and CDR2 FQNEAQ (reference sequence).

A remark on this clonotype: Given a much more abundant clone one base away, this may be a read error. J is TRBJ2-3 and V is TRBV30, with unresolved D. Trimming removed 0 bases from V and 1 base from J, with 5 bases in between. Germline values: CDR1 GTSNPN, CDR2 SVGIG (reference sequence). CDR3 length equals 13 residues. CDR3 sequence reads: CAWSVLRTDTQYF. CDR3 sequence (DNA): TGTGCCTGGAGTGTCTTGCGCACAGATACGCAGTATTTT.

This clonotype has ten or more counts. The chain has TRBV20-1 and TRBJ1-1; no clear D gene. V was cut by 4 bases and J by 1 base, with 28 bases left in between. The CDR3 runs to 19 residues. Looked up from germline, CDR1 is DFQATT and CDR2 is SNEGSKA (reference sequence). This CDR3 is CSATFKHGISLAANTEAFF. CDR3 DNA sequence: TGCAGTGCTACCTTCAAGCACGGCATTAGTTTGGCCGCGAACACTGAAGCTTTCTTT.

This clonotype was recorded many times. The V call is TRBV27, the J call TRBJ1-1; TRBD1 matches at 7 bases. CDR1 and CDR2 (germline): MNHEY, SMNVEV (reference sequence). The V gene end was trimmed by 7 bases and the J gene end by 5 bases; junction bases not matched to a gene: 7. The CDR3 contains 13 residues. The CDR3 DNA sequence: TGTGCCAGCAAGCCGGGACAGAGGACTGAAGCTTTCTTT. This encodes CASKPGQRTEAFF.